The 14 T cell receptor delta chains presented below share a single source sample, sequenced in a study of gamma-delta T cells after stem cell transplantation. TCRdb re-called the RT-PCR reads through CATT. The top ten clones hold roughly 22% of a sample with about 1,300 delta-chain clones, 1.5% to 2% of them seen once. Source material: gamma-delta T cells. The origin of the receptors is a human donor. It is not recorded whose cells these are; they may come from a transplant donor.

With respect to this clone: TCRdb's protein, taken from a much larger clone, differs from this DNA's translation at residue 5, likely owing to a read error; the protein displayed comes from the DNA. The chain has TRDV2 and TRDJ1, with 9 positions matching TRDD3. Germline lookup yields CDR1 GEAIGNYY and CDR2 EKD. The CDR3 sequence is 17 residues long. Trimming removed 3 bases from V and 1 base from J; junction bases left unmatched: 11. The DNA for the CDR3 is TGTGCCTGTGACGCTATCTTACTGGGGGACCTCACCGATAAACTCATCTTT. It yields the protein CACDAILLGDLTDKLIF.

To note about this clone: Given a far larger clone just one base away, this is likely a sequencing read error. This sequence joins TRDV2 and TRDJ1; 11 nucleotides agree with TRDD3. The CDR3 length is 15 residues. Germline CDR1 is GEAIGNYY and CDR2 is EKD. V shed 7 bases, J shed 1 base, and the junction held 7 bases outside the gene matches. CDR3 residues: CACDGWGIPTDKLIF. In DNA form, the CDR3 reads TGTGCCTGCGATGGCTGGGGGATACCCACCGATAAACTCATCTTT.

Remarks on this clone: This probably arose from a read error, given a far larger clone one base away. The sample has other DNA sequences that encode this CDR3 too. The chain links TRDV2 to TRDJ1; maybe TRDD3 (6 bases). V dropped 0 bases and J dropped 0 bases, with 16 bases sitting between them. The CDR3 is made up of 17 amino acids. From germline, CDR1 is GEAIGNYY and CDR2 EKD. The CDR3 loop is CACDTVWGNEYTDKLIF. The CDR3 region has the DNA TGTGCCTGTGACACCGTCTGGGGAAACGAGTACACCGATAAACTCATCTTT.

This clone was seen a handful of times. The TCRdb protein comes from a much larger clone and disagrees with this DNA's translation at residue 16, likely due to a read error; the protein given here is derived from the DNA. Additional DNA sequences in this sample encode the identical CDR3. The rearrangement links TRDV1 to TRDJ1, with 9 bases fitting TRDD3. The CDR3 totals 18 residues. Germline CDR1 and CDR2: TSWWSYY and QGS. The CDR3 protein is CALPTIPTWTGGLDKFIF. The CDR3 bases are TGTGCTCTCCCTACTATTCCCACGTGGACTGGGGGACTCGATAAATTCATCTTT.

This clone has more than one count but fewer than ten. Given a far larger clone just one base away, this is likely a sequencing read error. The CDR3 DNA reads TGTGCCTGTGACACGTCGTGGGGGATGCGCCGGGGGTCCGATAAACTCATCTTT. It yields the protein CACDTSWGMRRGSDKLIF. The rearrangement uses TRDV2 and TRDJ1, with TRDD3 matching over 8 bases. V lost 1 base to trimming and J lost 3 bases; unmatched junction nucleotides: 15. Germline-derived CDR1 and CDR2 are GEAIGNYY and EKD. The CDR3 is 18 amino acids.

This clone was detected only a few times. The protein recorded in TCRdb matches a much larger clone and deviates from this DNA's translation at residue 4, suggesting a read error; the protein here is obtained by translating the DNA. This chain connects TRDV2 to TRDJ3, with TRDD3 matching over 9 bases. Looked up from germline, CDR1 is GEAIGNYY and CDR2 is EKD. The CDR3 runs to 19 residues. CDR3 amino acids: CACGTLGDPSSWDTRQMFF. The CDR3 DNA is TGTGCCTGTGGCACCCTGGGGGATCCTAGCTCCTGGGACACCCGACAGATGTTTTTC.

As for this clone: A read error is likely here: a far larger clone is one base away. Other DNA sequences in the sample encode the same CDR3. The V gene is TRDV2, the J gene TRDJ1; a weak D match, TRDD3 (6 bases). The V and J ends lost 3 bases and 4 bases respectively, with 23 bases between them. This CDR3 has 17 amino acids. Germline V CDR1 and CDR2: GEAIGNYY, EKD. The CDR3 spells CACDELGDTQRNDKLIF. CDR3 bases: TGTGCCTGTGACGAGCTGGGAGATACGCAGCGAAACGATAAACTCATCTTT.

There are a few counts of this clone. Since a far larger clone is one base different, this is likely a read error. The same CDR3 can be traced to other DNA sequences in this sample. The V call is TRDV2, the J call TRDJ1, with D maybe TRDD3 (5 bases). Germline lookup yields CDR1 GEAIGNYY and CDR2 EKD. The CDR3 runs 14 residues. Written as DNA, the CDR3 is TGTGCTTGTGACACCGTCGGGGACCGGGATAAACTCATCTTT. Protein product: CACDTVGDRDKLIF.

With respect to this clone: A far larger clone is one base from this, pointing to a likely read error. Within the sample, other DNA sequences also encode this same CDR3. This chain uses TRDV2 with TRDJ1; 7 bases align to TRDD3. V gave up 0 bases and J gave up 2 bases; unmatched junction bases: 11. CDR3 length equals 17 residues. The germline CDR1 and CDR2 sequences are GEAIGNYY and EKD. In nucleotides, the CDR3 is TGTGCCTGTGACACCGTGGCTGGGGGTCCGAGGACCGATAAACTCATCTTT. Its translation: CACDTVAGGPRTDKLIF.

Details on this clone: TCRdb attributes to this sequence the protein of a much larger clone, which differs from the DNA translation at residue 7; a read error is likely, and the protein displayed is translated from the DNA. The chain combines TRDV2 with TRDJ1; D might be TRDD3 (6 bases). Trimming pared 3 bases from V and 8 bases from J, leaving 18 bases between. CDR1 and CDR2 (germline): GEAIGNYY, EKD. The CDR3 sequence is 14 residues long. The CDR3, as DNA: TGTGCCTGTGACCCCGTACCGGGGGACTCGAAACTCATCTTT. Its protein product is CACDPVPGDSKLIF.

A word on this clone: This DNA's translation and the protein TCRdb lists, from a much larger clone, do not match at residue 8, likely due to a read error; the protein shown is translated from the DNA. The chain carries TRDV2 and TRDJ1, with D perhaps matching TRDD3 (5 bases). The CDR3 is 16 residues long. V lost 1 base to trimming and J lost 3 bases, with 17 bases between them. CDR1 is GEAIGNYY, CDR2 EKD, per germline. Written as DNA, the CDR3 is TGTGCCTGTGACACTGTGGGGTATACTTACCCCGATAAACTCATCTTT. Its translation is CACDTVGYTYPDKLIF.

Of note for this clone: A far larger clone is a single base away, which makes a read error likely. The same CDR3 also results from other DNA sequences found in this sample. The chain has TRDV2 and TRDJ1, with 13 bases that match TRDD3. The CDR3 loop spans 18 amino acids. Germline V gene lookup returns CDR1 GEAIGNYY and CDR2 EKD. Here the CDR3 DNA reads TGTGCCTGTGACACCGTCGGTACTGGGGGATACGCCACCGACAAACTCATCTTT. As protein: CACDTVGTGGYATDKLIF.

As to this clone: The likely explanation is a read error, given a far larger clone one base away. Other nucleotide sequences in the sample specify the same CDR3. This sequence joins TRDV2 and TRDJ1; the match to TRDD3 covers 9 bases. The germline V gene encodes CDR1 GEAIGNYY and CDR2 EKD. This CDR3 contains 17 residues. V lost 7 bases to trimming and J lost 0 bases; unmatched junction nucleotides: 14. CDR3 coding DNA: TGTGCCTGCGACCTACTGGGGGAGAGGGGGAACACCGATAAACTCATCTTT. This codes for CACDLLGERGNTDKLIF.

This clone has only a few counts. The rearrangement uses TRDV2 and TRDJ1, with 9 bases identical to TRDD3. CDR3 length equals 22 residues. CDR1 is GEAIGNYY, CDR2 EKD, per germline. V shed 3 bases and J 0 bases; nucleotides not matched to a gene: 25. CDR3 nucleotides: TGTGCCTGTGACCCTCTTTCCTTCCCCCCACTGGGGGACCTCCTGTACACCGATAAACTCATCTTT. Residues: CACDPLSFPPLGDLLYTDKLIF.